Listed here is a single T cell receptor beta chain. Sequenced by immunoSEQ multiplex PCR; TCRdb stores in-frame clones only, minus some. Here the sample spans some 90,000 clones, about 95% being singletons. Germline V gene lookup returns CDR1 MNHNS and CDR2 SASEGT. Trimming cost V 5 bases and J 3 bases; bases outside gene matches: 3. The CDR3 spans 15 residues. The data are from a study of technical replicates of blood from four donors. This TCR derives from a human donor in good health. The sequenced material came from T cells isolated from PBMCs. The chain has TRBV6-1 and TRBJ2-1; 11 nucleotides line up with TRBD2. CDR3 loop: CASSFGTSGYNEQFF. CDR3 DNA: TGTGCCAGCAGTTTTGGGACTAGCGGCTACAATGAGCAGTTCTTC.